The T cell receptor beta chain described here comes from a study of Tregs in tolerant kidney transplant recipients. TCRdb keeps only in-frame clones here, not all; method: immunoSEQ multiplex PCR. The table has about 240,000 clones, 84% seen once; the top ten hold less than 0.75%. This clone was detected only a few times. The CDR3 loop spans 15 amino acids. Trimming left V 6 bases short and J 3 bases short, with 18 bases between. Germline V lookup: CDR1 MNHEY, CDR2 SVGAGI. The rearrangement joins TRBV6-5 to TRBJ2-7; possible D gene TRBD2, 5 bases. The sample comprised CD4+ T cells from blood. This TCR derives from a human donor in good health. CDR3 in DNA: TGTGCCAGCAGGACGGGGATTTCTCAATTCTACGAGCAGTACTTC. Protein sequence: CASRTGISQFYEQYF.